This T cell receptor (beta chain) was identified during a study of shared clonotypes between healthy human individuals. Points from the study as a whole: Investigators collected only blood, and repertoires in tissues likely differ.

V was pared by 0 bases and J by 0 bases, with 20 bases between. Looked up from germline, CDR1 is LNHDA and CDR2 is SQIVND (reference sequence). The CDR3 runs to 19 residues. Libraries were prepared by immunoSEQ multiplex PCR; TCRdb keeps only in-frame clonotypes and omits some of them. The table shows a few million clones, with more than 80% occurring only once. As for this clone: The antigen is undetermined.

The rearrangement joins TRBV19 to TRBJ1-2; perhaps TRBD1 as D (5 bases). This clonotype was obtained from a man between 18 and 35 years old in good health. Sequenced sample: naive CD4+ T cells sorted from blood. The subset: CD45RA+ positively selected. CDR3 region: CASSIDVPGRSFSNYGYTF. CDR3 coding DNA: TGTGCCAGTAGTATAGATGTGCCAGGGAGAAGCTTCTCTAACTATGGCTACACCTTC.